This T cell receptor beta chain was sequenced in a study of OX40 agonist ivuxolimab in advanced cancers. Regarding the study as a whole: Within 6 weeks, CD4+ and CD8+ blood T cells expanded clonally at 0.1 to 3.0 mg/kg.

This CDR3 is 17 amino acids long. As to this clone: Its antigen is currently unknown.

Only in-frame clones appear in the TCRdb table, and some are missing; sequencing was by immunoSEQ multiplex PCR. The profile shows approximately 55,000 clones, roughly nine tenths of them singletons. The receptor comes from an adult with an advanced solid tumor such as melanoma, head and neck, liver or kidney cancer. The source material was CD4+ or CD8+ T cells sorted from blood, sampled in a trial of the OX40 agonist ivuxolimab. The chain uses TRBV21-1 and TRBJ2-1; TRBD2, the table's D call, was not compared with the DNA. TRBV21-1 is tagged as a pseudogene. This CDR3 reads CASSKASFSGAYNEQFF. The DNA of the CDR3 is TGTGCCAGCAGCAAAGCGTCCTTTAGCGGCGCCTACAATGAGCAGTTCTTC.